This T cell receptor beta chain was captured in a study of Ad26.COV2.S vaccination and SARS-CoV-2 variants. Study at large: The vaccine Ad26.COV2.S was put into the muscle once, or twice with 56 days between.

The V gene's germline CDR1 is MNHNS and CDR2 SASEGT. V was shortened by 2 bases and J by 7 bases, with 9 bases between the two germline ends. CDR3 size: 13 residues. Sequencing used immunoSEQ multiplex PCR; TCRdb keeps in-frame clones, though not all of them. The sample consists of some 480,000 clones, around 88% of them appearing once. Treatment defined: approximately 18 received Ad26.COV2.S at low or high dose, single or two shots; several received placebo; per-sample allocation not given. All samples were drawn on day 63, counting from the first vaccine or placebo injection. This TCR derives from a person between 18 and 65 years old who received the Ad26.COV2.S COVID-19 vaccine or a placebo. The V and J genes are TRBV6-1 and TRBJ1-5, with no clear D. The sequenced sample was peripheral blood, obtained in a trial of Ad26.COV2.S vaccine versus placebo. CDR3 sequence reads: CASSETLVQPQHF. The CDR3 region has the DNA TGTGCCAGCAGTGAAACCCTCGTACAGCCCCAGCATTTT.